The clone carrying this T cell receptor (beta chain) was observed a single time. The antigen is not known. The data stem from a study of cytomegalovirus exposure and HLA in healthy donors. Study in general: Of roughly 360 genotyped donors, 80% to 85% grouped in the Caucasian-associated ancestry cluster.

The PCR was carried out with 60 Vbeta primers and 13 Jbeta primers. TCRdb's table, derived via immunoSEQ multiplex PCR, lists solely in-frame clones and lacks some. The repertoire holds over 150,000 clones, with approximately 76% as singletons. Broader study findings: When a later analysis compared HLA-associated TCR beta chains with equally common others, the HLA-associated chains turned out to be more clonally expanded and to have lower generation probabilities. After further analysis at a later stage, some 15,000 TCR beta sequences were associated with HLA alleles at 0.05 false discovery rate.

J lost 3 bases, V lost 2 bases, and 9 bases had no gene match. Germline CDR1 SGHRS, CDR2 YFSETQ. The CDR3 runs 18 residues. Sample: PBMCs. V usage is TRBV5-1 and J usage is TRBJ2-7; 15 nucleotides agree with TRBD2. The source is a woman under 30 in good health and CMV-seropositive. CDR3 DNA: TGCGCCAGCAGCTTAGGGACTAGCGGGGGGAAGAGTATCTACGAGCAGTACTTC. Residues: CASSLGTSGGKSIYEQYF.